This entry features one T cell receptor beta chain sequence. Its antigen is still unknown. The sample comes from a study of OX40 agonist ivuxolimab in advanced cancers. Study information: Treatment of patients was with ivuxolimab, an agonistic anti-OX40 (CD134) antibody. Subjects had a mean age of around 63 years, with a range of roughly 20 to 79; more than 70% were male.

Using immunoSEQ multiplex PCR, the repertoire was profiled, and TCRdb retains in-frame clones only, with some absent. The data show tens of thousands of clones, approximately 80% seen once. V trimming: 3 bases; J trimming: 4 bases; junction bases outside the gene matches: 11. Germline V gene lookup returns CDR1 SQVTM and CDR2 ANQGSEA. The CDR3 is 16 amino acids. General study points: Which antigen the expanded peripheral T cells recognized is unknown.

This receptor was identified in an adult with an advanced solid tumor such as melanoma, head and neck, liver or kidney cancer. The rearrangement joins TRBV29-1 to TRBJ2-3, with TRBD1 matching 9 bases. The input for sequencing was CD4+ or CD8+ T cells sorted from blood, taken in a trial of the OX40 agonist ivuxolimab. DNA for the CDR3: TGCAGCGTTGAGGGACAGGGAGCCCTCAAGGCAGATACGCAGTATTTT. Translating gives CSVEGQGALKADTQYF.